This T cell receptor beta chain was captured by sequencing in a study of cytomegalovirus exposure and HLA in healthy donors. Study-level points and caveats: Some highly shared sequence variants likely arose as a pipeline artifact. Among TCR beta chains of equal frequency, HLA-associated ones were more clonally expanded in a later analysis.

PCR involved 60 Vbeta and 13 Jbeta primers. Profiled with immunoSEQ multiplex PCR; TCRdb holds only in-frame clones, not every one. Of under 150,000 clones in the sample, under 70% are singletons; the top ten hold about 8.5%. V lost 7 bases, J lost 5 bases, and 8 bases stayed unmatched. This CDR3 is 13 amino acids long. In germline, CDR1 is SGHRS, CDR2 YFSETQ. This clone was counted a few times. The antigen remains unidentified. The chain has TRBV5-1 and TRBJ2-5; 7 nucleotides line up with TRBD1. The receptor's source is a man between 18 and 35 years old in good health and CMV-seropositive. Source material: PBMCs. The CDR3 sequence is CASEQGLGETQYF. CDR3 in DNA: TGCGCCAGCGAACAGGGGTTAGGGGAGACCCAGTACTTC.